This T cell receptor beta chain emerged from a study of human T cells and chemical hapten exposure. Points from the study as a whole: Donors were affected by alopecia, so their immune reaction might vary from that of healthy individuals. Expanded TCRs showed more large CDR3 clusters than pre-sensitization or healthy control sets. After DPC sensitization, TCRs above 1 in 1000 frequency showed no change.

This clonotype was observed many times. Its antigen is as yet unknown. Noted time point: patch test 1, 2 weeks after DPC sensitization. Noted treatment: therapeutic diphenylcyclopropenone sensitization with weekly scalp DPC. TCRdb processed the RACE reads anew with MiXCR; each CDR3 protein has one entry. The data show 150,000 to 200,000 distinct CDR3 sequences, roughly 15% seen once. The sequence was obtained from a woman under 40 with alopecia areata. Some clones in this sample may be carry-over from other donors' samples. Sequenced here: whole blood, sampled in connection with sensitization to the hapten diphenylcyclopropenone (DPC).

The CDR3 sequence: CASSRGRSNYGYTF. CDR3 sequence (DNA): TGTGCCAGCAGTCGAGGACGGTCTAACTATGGCTACACCTTC. V gene TRBV11-1 combines with J gene TRBJ1-2; D is undetermined. The CDR3 sequence is 14 residues long. CDR1 and CDR2 (germline): SGHAT, FQDESV (reference sequence). V lost 6 bases and J 0 bases, leaving 11 bases between the germline ends.